A selection of T cell receptor beta chains follows, all from one sample in a study of T cells in Graves' hyperthyroidism and ophthalmopathy. MiXCR, applied by TCRdb to the multiplex PCR reads, yields one record per CDR3 protein. The repertoire consists of about 610,000 distinct CDR3 sequences, with approximately 15% occurring once and the leading ten covering less than 3.5%. The sample consisted of blood. The receptors shown here come from a woman in her thirties or forties with Graves' ophthalmopathy. CDR3s include the opening cysteine and the closing phenylalanine or tryptophan.

CDR3,V
CASKPSGTSSEQFF,TRBV28
CASSTQGSNQPQHF,TRBV3-1
CASTAIGTTSSTLHF,TRBV11-2
CASSPSAGGPKTQYF,TRBV3-1
CASSVGQGRHTEAFF,TRBV11-2
CASSQDLRVWETQYF,TRBV3-1
CAWSEHGVGSPLHF,TRBV30
CASSNRVSSSYEQYF,TRBV12-3/TRBV12-4
CASSSGGAGARDTQYF,TRBV7-2
CATTLGPGELFF,TRBV28
CASSPPGTRKEQFF,TRBV28
CASSLLPGREKLFF,TRBV28
CASSSGTGAQPQHF,TRBV28
CASSRQGASINEQYF,TRBV5-1
CASSPRPGGVETQYF,TRBV6-2/TRBV6-3
CASSPGTGKHNEQFF,TRBV7-9
CASSKLAWGLDEQFF,TRBV6-2/TRBV6-3
CASSLWSSGLETQYF,TRBV12-3/TRBV12-4
CSAKREKLFF,TRBV20-1
CSARDPVGGDTQYF,TRBV20-1
CASSEGRENSPLHF,TRBV6-1
CASSSLDPSNYGYTF,TRBV7-9
CSARQGRGSEAFF,TRBV29-1
CSALNWDSATLTF,TRBV20-1
CASSERGLTQRGEQYF,TRBV6-1
CATITGPNTEAFF,TRBV10-3
CSARLAGPQETQYF,TRBV20-1
CASSLVRIGELFF,TRBV5-1
CASSGTGAIHEAFF,TRBV6-1
CSARDPRPLTRKNQPQHF,TRBV20-1
CASQGTPAEKLFF,TRBV2
CASSQDQGGFDEQYF,TRBV4-1
CASSFPWDRGSYGYTF,TRBV5-6
CSASGTGGDTEAFF,TRBV20-1
CAISDPGRVDTEAFF,TRBV10-3
CASGQVELGYTEAFF,TRBV4-2
CSVQGLDTQYF,TRBV20-1
CASRVGGLDNEQFF,TRBV27
CASSSSGRAIAQYF,TRBV12-3/TRBV12-4
CASSPTSGANVLTF,TRBV13
CASSPPSRDYEQYF,TRBV7-9
CATSRGKAGGLGTQYF,TRBV15
CASSLGAGHTDTQYF,TRBV13
CASSPIGQGGETQYF,TRBV12-3/TRBV12-4
CASSLVLAGALDTQYF,TRBV5-1
CASSLDVAGGIYYEQYF,TRBV11-2
CASSQGRGHTEAFF,TRBV3-1
CALQGGRETQYF,TRBV30
CASSKSGSSYNEQFF,TRBV12-3/TRBV12-4
CASSFYRVQETQYF,TRBV5-1
CSARATERGAVFKTQYF,TRBV20-1
CAISESSRPSGGHEQFF,TRBV10-3
CSARISGQGGTEAFF,TRBV20-1
CASSIGFPDTQYF,TRBV27
CASSLPGREADTQYF,TRBV5-5
CASSEPGQGVYEQFF,TRBV25-1
CASSPWGRSVNTEAFF,TRBV11-2
CASSQETGRNSPLHF,TRBV14
CASSLTGTGVRETQYF,TRBV11-2
CASTRSVETQYF,TRBV7-8